The source of this T cell receptor (beta chain) is a study of cytotoxic CD8 clonotypes in ibrutinib-treated CLL. In regard to this clone: Its antigen is still unknown.

V was trimmed by 3 bases and J by 8 bases, leaving 11 bases between them. The CDR3 runs to 13 residues. Per the germline V gene, CDR1 is WSHSY and CDR2 is SAAADI. Study findings and constraints: Public clonotypes were rare and shrank or held steady on treatment. Clonality rose at ibrutinib response and fell back toward baseline at progression.

The sequencing depth, 1 in 200,000 to 1 in 1 million T cells, was the target. Clones were sequenced by immunoSEQ multiplex PCR, and TCRdb holds only the in-frame ones, with some missing. This sample has under 300,000 clones, with less than 75% found just once. Here the sequenced sample was PBMCs, taken after 24 months of ibrutinib treatment. The receptor's source is a human donor with chronic lymphocytic leukemia. This chain joins TRBV10-2 and TRBJ2-1; TRBD1 or TRBD2 may be the D gene (5 bases each). The CDR3 loop reads CASSDEGTHEQFF. The CDR3 coding sequence is TGCGCCAGCAGTGATGAGGGGACCCATGAGCAGTTCTTC.